Each of the 20 T cell receptor beta chains below was sequenced from the same sample in a study of T-cell memory formation after mild COVID-19 (dated by TCRdb to the early 2020s). The library was prepared using 5' RACE. Sequencing was performed on an Illumina NovaSeq 6000. The public reads were reprocessed in TCRdb via fastp at Q25 and MiXCR, keeping in-frame beta chains. Entries are consolidated by CDR3 protein sequence, retaining the most common genes and DNA. The sample data list around 180,000 distinct CDR3 sequences, and 16% of these were observed just once. Of the sample, approximately 2.1% falls within the top ten clones. The specimen was PBMCs or a T cell subset sorted from them (not recorded which). Receptors originate from an adult woman who had mild COVID-19 (a few samples of this study predate the infection). The sample titles of this study are shuffled in the database, so cell type and time point are left out; the donor was told from shared clones.

This clonotype was found a few times. The V and J genes are TRBV7-9 and TRBJ2-1, with 10 bases fitting TRBD2. This CDR3 region has 15 residues. V lost 6 bases and J lost 3; bases outside the gene matches: 5. Germline-derived CDR1 and CDR2 are SEHNR and FQNEAQ (reference sequence). The CDR3 region is CASSSTSGIYNEQFF. CDR3 DNA sequence: TGTGCCAGCAGTTCTACTAGCGGGATCTACAATGAGCAGTTCTTC.

The rearrangement links TRBV3-1 to TRBJ1-2; the D gene is possibly TRBD1 (6 bases). Trimming cost V 0 bases and J 4 bases, with 12 bases left between them. Germline V gene sequence: CDR1 LGHDT, CDR2 YNNKEL (reference sequence). The CDR3 has 15 residues. For the CDR3, the DNA is TGTGCCAGCAGCCAAGACCGAGGACAGACCTATGGCTACACCTTC. This codes for CASSQDRGQTYGYTF. Drawing the rest from reference TRBV3-1 and TRBJ1-2, the complete variable domain is DTAVSQTPKYLVTQMGNDKSIKCEQNLGHDTMYWYKQDSKKFLKIMFSYNNKELIINETVPNRFSPKSPDKAHLNLHINSLELGDSAVYFCASSQDRGQTYGYTFGSGTRLTVV.

V usage is TRBV21-1 and J usage is TRBJ2-1; TRBD2 reflects the table's D call only, with no check against the DNA. TRBV21-1 has pseudogene status. The CDR3 covers 19 residues. CDR3 region: CASSIRGLGSGSGGNEQFF. Written as DNA, the CDR3 is TGTGCCAGCAGCATAAGAGGGTTGGGTAGCGGGAGTGGTGGCAATGAGCAGTTCTTC.

This sequence joins TRBV6-5 and TRBJ2-7; 8 positions match TRBD1. Germline assignment: CDR1 MNHEY and CDR2 SVGAGI. CDR3 length: 15 residues. V trimming: 6 bases; J trimming: 5 bases; junction bases outside the gene matches: 12. In DNA, the CDR3 is TGTGCCAGCAGCCCACCTCCGGGACAGGCCGACGAGCAGTACTTC. Translating gives CASSPPPGQADEQYF.

The V and J genes are TRBV7-3 and TRBJ2-1, with 9 bases lining up with TRBD2. Germline loops: CDR1 SGHTA, CDR2 FQGTGA. The CDR3 length is 14 residues. V trimming: 2 bases; J trimming: 6 bases; junction bases outside the gene matches: 2. This chain's CDR3 is CASSLAGGTNEQFF. In nucleotides, the CDR3 is TGTGCCAGCAGCTTAGCGGGAGGGACCAATGAGCAGTTCTTC.

This clonotype was counted between two and nine times. The rearrangement links TRBV20-1 to TRBJ2-3, with a weak D call TRBD2 (5 bases). With 5 bases removed from V and 0 bases from J, the gap between germline ends came to 9 bases. The CDR3 length is 13 residues. Germline values: CDR1 DFQATT, CDR2 SNEGSKA (reference sequence). CDR3 residues: CSALGDSTDTQYF. The CDR3 DNA reads as TGCAGTGCTCTCGGGGATAGCACAGATACGCAGTATTTT.

This clonotype turned up a few times. This CDR3 reads CASSQSDLINEKLFF. CDR3 nucleotides: TGCGCCAGCAGCCAATCCGACCTTATTAATGAAAAACTGTTTTTT. The chain links TRBV4-1 to TRBJ1-4; D is unresolved. The CDR3 totals 15 residues. Germline V gene sequence: CDR1 MGHRA, CDR2 YSYEKL. V was cut by 2 bases and J by 4 bases, with 11 bases left in between.

The rearrangement links TRBV5-5 to TRBJ2-5; a weak D match, TRBD2 (6 bases). The CDR3 extends over 14 amino acids. The V and J ends lost 2 bases and 3 bases respectively, with 11 bases between them. The germline V gene has CDR1 SGHKS and CDR2 YYEKEE (reference sequence). CDR3: CASSLAGTEETQYF. For the CDR3, the DNA is TGTGCCAGCAGCTTAGCGGGTACTGAAGAGACCCAGTACTTC.

Only a few counts were recorded for this clonotype. The rearrangement joins TRBV20-1 to TRBJ2-3; D is perhaps TRBD1 or TRBD2 (5 bases each). V shed 0 bases and J shed 5 bases, with 12 bases lying between them. CDR3 size: 14 residues. Looked up from germline, CDR1 is DFQATT and CDR2 is SNEGSKA (reference sequence). This CDR3 reads CSARDPRAGDTQYF. Written as DNA, the CDR3 is TGCAGTGCTAGAGATCCCAGGGCGGGAGATACGCAGTATTTT.

The V gene is TRBV5-6, the J gene TRBJ2-3, with TRBD1 identical over 10 bases. Germline trimming cut 4 bases from V and 4 bases from J; bases unmatched to any gene: 9. Germline values: CDR1 SGHDT, CDR2 YYEEEE. CDR3 length: 16 residues. The CDR3 loop is CASSTPTGGRPDTQYF. CDR3 sequence (DNA): TGTGCCAGCAGCACCCCGACAGGGGGCCGCCCAGATACGCAGTATTTT.

The chain carries TRBV5-1 and TRBJ2-5; TRBD1 agrees at 7 bases. Per the germline V gene, CDR1 is SGHRS and CDR2 is YFSETQ. J lost 8 bases, V lost 5 bases, and 12 bases had no gene match. The CDR3 runs 14 residues. In DNA, the CDR3 is TGCGCCAGCAGACCCGGGACAGACACCTACACCCAGTACTTC. Amino acid sequence: CASRPGTDTYTQYF.

In its sample, this clonotype was seen a few times. The rearrangement joins TRBV7-2 to TRBJ2-7, with 13 bases aligning to TRBD2. The trim removed 6 bases at V and 11 bases at J, leaving 4 bases unmatched. The CDR3 spans 12 residues. The germline V gene encodes CDR1 SGHTA and CDR2 FQGNSA. As DNA, the CDR3 is TGTGCCAGCAGTCTCGGACTAGCGGGAGAGTACTTC. It is translated as CASSLGLAGEYF.

This clonotype showed up many times. This chain joins TRBV20-1 and TRBJ1-4; 8 nucleotides agree with TRBD1. CDR1 and CDR2 from the germline V gene are DFQATT and SNEGSKA (reference sequence). The junction had 17 bases not matched to a gene; V was cut back by 0 bases and J by 8 bases. CDR3 length: 18 residues. CDR3 bases: TGCAGTGCTAGAGATCGGGGACAGGCTCGCCGTGGAGGAGAAAAACTGTTTTTT. Translating gives CSARDRGQARRGGEKLFF.

V is TRBV29-1 and J is TRBJ1-5, with TRBD1 matching 8 bases. CDR1 SQVTM and CDR2 ANQGSEA come from the germline V gene. Trimming removed 4 bases from V and 3 bases from J; junction bases left unmatched: 2. This CDR3 has 13 amino acids. This chain's CDR3 is CSVGGQDNQPQHF. The CDR3 coding sequence is TGCAGCGTTGGGGGACAGGACAATCAGCCCCAGCATTTT.

The rearrangement joins TRBV20-1 to TRBJ2-3, with D perhaps TRBD2 (5 bases). CDR1 and CDR2 (germline): DFQATT, SNEGSKA (reference sequence). The CDR3 runs 12 residues. V gave up 6 bases and J gave up 3 bases, with 10 bases separating them. The CDR3 sequence: CSAPGRTDTQYF. CDR3 coding DNA: TGCAGTGCCCCGGGAAGGACAGATACGCAGTATTTT.

The V gene is TRBV24-1, the J gene TRBJ2-3; D uncertain. Trimming shortened V by 2 bases and J by 0 bases, and 2 bases separated the two germline ends. This CDR3 is 13 amino acids long. Germline V gene lookup returns CDR1 KGHDR and CDR2 SFDVKD. CDR3 sequence (DNA): TGTGCCACCAGTGATTCTAGCACAGATACGCAGTATTTT. Translation: CATSDSSTDTQYF.

This clonotype has more than one count but fewer than ten. This sequence joins TRBV11-2 and TRBJ2-5, with 7 bases lining up with TRBD2. Trimming at V came to 5 bases and at J to 3 bases, leaving 6 bases not matched to a gene. Germline CDR1 and CDR2: SGHAT and FQNNGV. This CDR3 region has 14 residues. The CDR3, as DNA: TGTGCCAGCAGCCCGAGACTAGCTGAAGAGACCCAGTACTTC. Translated, it gives CASSPRLAEETQYF.

This clonotype has more than one count but fewer than ten. The chain recombines TRBV12-3 or TRBV12-4 with TRBJ2-3, with D uncertain. V was pared by 5 bases and J by 0 bases, with 15 bases between. The CDR3 length is 16 residues. In nucleotides, the CDR3 is TGTGCCAGCAGTCCCCCCGGCGCCTCGAGCACAGATACGCAGTATTTT. This codes for CASSPPGASSTDTQYF.

This clonotype was counted a few times. V and J are TRBV28 and TRBJ1-2; D is unresolved. The V and J ends lost 3 bases and 5 bases respectively, with 7 bases between them. The CDR3 extends over 12 amino acids. Germline assignment: CDR1 MDHEN and CDR2 SYDVKM. The CDR3, as DNA: TGTGCCAGCAGTTTTGCTCAATATGGCTACACCTTC. As protein: CASSFAQYGYTF.

The chain carries TRBV24-1 and TRBJ2-7; the D gene is possibly TRBD1 (6 bases). The CDR3 loop spans 15 amino acids. The V gene lost 4 bases and the J gene lost 1 base, with 13 bases spanning the gap. CDR1 KGHDR and CDR2 SFDVKD come from the germline V gene. CDR3 coding DNA: TGTGCCACCAGTGACCCCAGGGGATCTTCCTACGAGCAGTACTTC. Its translation: CATSDPRGSSYEQYF.